The 29 T cell receptor beta chains listed next were all sequenced from one sample in a study of blood T cell repertoires in COVID-19. The protocol was immunoSEQ multiplex PCR, while the TCRdb copy is restricted to in-frame clones and leaves out a portion. The sample shows 69,000 or so clones, roughly 80% of them seen only once. Material: peripheral blood. The receptors were sampled from a woman older than 75 with acute or convalescent COVID-19.

This chain joins TRBV6-2 or TRBV6-3 and TRBJ1-1, with TRBD1 matching over 9 bases. The CDR3 has 16 amino acids. The V gene end was trimmed by 2 bases and the J gene end by 1 base; junction bases not matched to a gene: 5. CDR1 and CDR2 from the germline V gene are MNHEY and SVGEGT. The CDR3 is CASSYGTGNRNTEAFF. The CDR3 coding sequence is TGTGCCAGCAGTTACGGGACAGGGAATAGGAACACTGAAGCTTTCTTT.

This chain links TRBV6-5 with TRBJ1-6; D is unresolved. The V end was cut by 7 bases, the J end by 6 bases, with 10 bases between. Germline V CDR1 and CDR2: MNHEY, SVGAGI. This CDR3 comprises 13 residues. CDR3 region: CASNNRVNSPLHF. The CDR3 DNA is TGTGCCAGCAATAACCGAGTTAATTCACCCCTCCACTTT.

This clone appeared once. The chain carries TRBV6-5 and TRBJ1-1; TRBD1 agrees at 8 bases. Germline trimming cut 7 bases from V and 6 bases from J; bases unmatched to any gene: 13. Germline V gene lookup returns CDR1 MNHEY and CDR2 SVGAGI. The CDR3 consists of 15 residues. This CDR3 reads CASITRDRPTSEAFF. CDR3 bases: TGTGCCAGCATTACCCGGGACAGGCCAACATCTGAAGCTTTCTTT.

This chain joins TRBV27 and TRBJ2-5; D might be TRBD1 (6 bases). Per germline, CDR1 MNHEY and CDR2 SMNVEV (reference sequence). The germline V and J ends were trimmed by 2 bases and 6 bases, with 10 bases remaining between them. The CDR3 length is 13 residues. In DNA, the CDR3 is TGTGCCAGCAGTTTAGGGGGCCCCCAGACCCAGTACTTC. Amino acids: CASSLGGPQTQYF.

This chain joins TRBV28 and TRBJ2-1; 11 bases map to TRBD2. CDR3 length equals 15 residues. CDR1 is MDHEN, CDR2 SYDVKM, per germline. V dropped 5 bases and J dropped 7; count of bases not matched to a gene: 7. CDR3 in amino acids: CASSKPSGGPNEQFF. In DNA, the CDR3 is TGTGCCAGCAGTAAACCTAGCGGGGGGCCTAATGAGCAGTTCTTC.

CDR3 nucleotides: TGTGCCAGCAGCCAGGTGACAGGGAGTGATTCACCCCTCCACTTT. Encoded protein: CASSQVTGSDSPLHF. The rearrangement joins TRBV7-2 to TRBJ1-6; 7 bases map to TRBD1. The CDR3 spans 15 residues. The trim removed 5 bases at V and 8 bases at J, leaving 9 bases unmatched. Germline V gene sequence: CDR1 SGHTA, CDR2 FQGNSA.

The rearrangement links TRBV6-6 to TRBJ2-1; 10 bases line up with TRBD2. V trimming: 7 bases; J trimming: 4 bases; junction bases outside the gene matches: 7. This CDR3 spans 15 amino acids. The V gene's germline CDR1 is MNHNY and CDR2 SVGAGI (reference sequence). CDR3 amino acids: CASKLRTSGYNEQFF. CDR3 DNA sequence: TGTGCCAGCAAACTAAGGACTAGCGGTTACAATGAGCAGTTCTTC.

In this sample, this clone turned up a few times. The V gene is TRBV10-1, the J gene TRBJ1-5; the D gene is possibly TRBD1 (5 bases). Trimming cost V 5 bases and J 6 bases, with 11 bases left between them. Per the germline V gene, CDR1 is WNHNN and CDR2 is SYGVQD (reference sequence). The CDR3 has 13 amino acids. The DNA of the CDR3 is TGCGCCAGCAGTAACGACAGAGTTCAGCCCCAGCATTTT. This translates into CASSNDRVQPQHF.

The chain joins TRBV7-9 to TRBJ2-7, with 9 bases that match TRBD2. Germline CDR1 reads SEHNR; CDR2 reads FQNEAQ (reference sequence). Trimming took 2 bases from V and 0 from J; bases not matched to a gene: 5. The length of the CDR3 is 16 residues. CDR3 sequence reads: CASSLYGGGASYEQYF. In DNA form, the CDR3 reads TGTGCCAGCAGCTTATACGGCGGGGGGGCCTCCTACGAGCAGTACTTC. The full variable domain, completed using reference TRBV7-9 and TRBJ2-7, is DTGVSQNPRHKITKRGQNVTFRCDPISEHNRLYWYRQTLGQGPEFLTYFQNEAQLEKSRLLSDRFSAERPKGSFSTLEIQRTEQGDSAMYLCASSLYGGGASYEQYFGPGTRLTVT.

This clone was counted once. The chain combines TRBV5-6 with TRBJ1-4; D might be TRBD1 (5 bases). Per germline, CDR1 SGHDT and CDR2 YYEEEE. The CDR3 totals 15 residues. Trimming stripped 0 bases from V and 4 bases from J, with 10 bases between. In DNA form, the CDR3 reads TGTGCCAGCAGCTTGGGACAGCTTATTAATGAAAAACTGTTTTTT. This translates into CASSLGQLINEKLFF.

The chain has TRBV27 and TRBJ1-2; TRBD1 agrees at 8 bases. CDR3 length: 13 amino acids. V lost 5 bases and J lost 7; bases outside the gene matches: 6. CDR1 and CDR2 from the germline V gene are MNHEY and SMNVEV (reference sequence). The CDR3 DNA reads TGTGCCAGCAGTCCGCAGGGGGCTGGTGGCTACACCTTC. Translated: CASSPQGAGGYTF.

In its sample, this clone was seen a few times. CDR3 DNA: TGTGCCAGCAGCTTGATCAACCGGGACAGCTATGGCTACACCTTC. Protein: CASSLINRDSYGYTF. This chain connects TRBV5-6 to TRBJ1-2; TRBD1 aligns across 7 bases. The germline V gene encodes CDR1 SGHDT and CDR2 YYEEEE. V was clipped by 1 base and J by 4 bases; unmatched bases: 7. CDR3 length: 15 residues.

This clone was seen only once. CDR3 nucleotides: TGTGCCAGCAGCCGGGTAGCGGGGGCCAACAATGAGCAGTTCTTC. Translating it yields CASSRVAGANNEQFF. The chain uses TRBV7-2 and TRBJ2-1; 9 positions agree with TRBD2. The CDR3 is 15 residues long. J gave up 5 bases and V 5 bases, and 7 bases lay outside the gene matches. Germline V CDR1 and CDR2: SGHTA, FQGNSA.

The V gene is TRBV6-5, the J gene TRBJ1-3; no firm D call. The germline CDR1 and CDR2 sequences are MNHEY and SVGAGI. The CDR3 spans 16 residues. V dropped 0 bases and J dropped 0 bases, with 9 bases sitting between them. In nucleotides, the CDR3 is TGTGCCAGCAGTTACTCGATCATGGCCTCTGGAAACACCATATATTTT. Amino acid sequence: CASSYSIMASGNTIYF.

The chain employs TRBV19 and TRBJ2-1, with D possibly being TRBD2 (6 bases). Looked up from germline, CDR1 is LNHDA and CDR2 is SQIVND (reference sequence). This CDR3 contains 14 residues. V was pared by 3 bases and J by 3 bases, with 9 bases between. The CDR3 region is CASSIGSDYNEQFF. In nucleotides, the CDR3 is TGTGCCAGTAGTATCGGGAGCGACTACAATGAGCAGTTCTTC.

The chain carries TRBV19 and TRBJ1-1; maybe TRBD1 (6 bases). CDR3 length: 14 residues. The V end lost 5 bases, the J end lost 2 bases, and 12 bases lay between the germline ends. The germline V gene encodes CDR1 LNHDA and CDR2 SQIVND (reference sequence). The CDR3, as DNA: TGTGCCAGTAGTCAGCAGACAGGTAACACTGAAGCTTTCTTT. This translates into CASSQQTGNTEAFF.

V gene TRBV3-1 (or the pseudogene TRBV3-2) combines with J gene TRBJ2-1; 11 bases match TRBD2. The V and J ends lost 1 base and 8 bases, in that order; junction bases with no gene match: 7. The CDR3 is made up of 16 amino acids. CDR1 is LGHDT and CDR2 is YNNKEL in the germline V gene (reference sequence). CDR3 loop: CASSQVAGGRYDEQFF. CDR3 in DNA: TGTGCCAGCAGCCAAGTAGCGGGGGGGCGATATGATGAGCAGTTCTTC.

The rearrangement links TRBV10-3 to TRBJ2-1; maybe TRBD1 (6 bases). V was trimmed by 0 bases and J by 12 bases, leaving 6 bases between them. The CDR3 totals 11 residues. From germline, CDR1 is ENHRY and CDR2 SYGVKD. The CDR3 coding sequence is TGTGCCATCAGTGAGTCGGGGGCGCAGTTCTTC. Its translation: CAISESGAQFF.

This clone appeared once. The chain employs TRBV13 and TRBJ2-7; 9 nucleotides match TRBD1. The CDR3 loop spans 19 amino acids. Germline V lookup: CDR1 PRHDT, CDR2 FYEKMQ (reference sequence). The J segment lost 3 bases and the V segment lost 8 bases, leaving 23 bases of the junction unmatched. CDR3 DNA sequence: TGTGCCAGCGCCTTTCGAGGGACAGGGATTTCAAGGGTGGGCTACGAGCAGTACTTC. Encoded protein: CASAFRGTGISRVGYEQYF.

The V gene is TRBV28, the J gene TRBJ1-2, with 7 bases lining up with TRBD1. Trimming at V came to 6 bases and at J to 7 bases, leaving 8 bases not matched to a gene. The CDR3 runs 13 residues. Germline lookup yields CDR1 MDHEN and CDR2 SYDVKM. CDR3 sequence: CASSLDRDLGYTF. CDR3 bases: TGTGCCAGCAGCTTAGACAGGGATCTTGGCTACACCTTC.

The chain has TRBV29-1 and TRBJ2-1; D is possibly TRBD1 (6 bases). CDR1 and CDR2 from the germline V gene are SQVTM and ANQGSEA. Trimming removed 8 bases from V and 6 bases from J, with 14 bases in between. The length of the CDR3 is 12 residues. Here the CDR3 reads CSSGGRGNEQFF. CDR3 DNA: TGCAGCTCTGGGGGCAGGGGCAATGAGCAGTTCTTC.

The rearrangement uses TRBV12-5 and TRBJ1-2, with D hard to call. Trimming stripped 6 bases from V and 6 bases from J, with 11 bases between. Per germline, CDR1 LGHNT and CDR2 FRNRAP. The CDR3 contains 12 residues. The DNA of the CDR3 is TGTGCTAGTGGCCCCGGGTCTAATGGCTACACCTTC. Translation: CASGPGSNGYTF.

The chain recombines TRBV4-1 with TRBJ2-1; TRBD1 aligns across 9 bases. Germline V gene sequence: CDR1 MGHRA, CDR2 YSYEKL. CDR3 length equals 17 residues. With 3 bases clipped from V and 4 bases from J, the junction kept 10 bases outside the gene matches. Here the CDR3 reads CASSQRPGTGPYNEQFF. In DNA, the CDR3 is TGCGCCAGCAGCCAGCGCCCCGGGACAGGGCCATACAATGAGCAGTTCTTC.

DNA for the CDR3: TGTGCCAGCTCACCCCTCGGTGATGGCTACACCTTC. It translates to CASSPLGDGYTF. The chain is built from TRBV18 and TRBJ1-2; D uncertain. V was cut by 3 bases and J by 6 bases, with 8 bases left in between. The CDR3 is made up of 12 amino acids. CDR1 is KGHSH and CDR2 is LQKENI in the germline V gene.

The chain links TRBV11-1 to TRBJ1-5; no clear D. From germline, CDR1 is SGHAT and CDR2 FQDESV (reference sequence). V lost 2 bases, J lost 7 bases, and 9 bases lay in between. CDR3 size: 13 residues. CDR3 nucleotide sequence: TGTGCCAGCAGCTTAATCGGAGGGCAGCCCCAGCATTTT. Translation gives CASSLIGGQPQHF.

This chain links TRBV12-5 with TRBJ1-1; tentative D call: TRBD1 (6 bases). Germline CDR1 LGHNT, CDR2 FRNRAP. Trimming left V 6 bases short and J 2 bases short, with 16 bases between. This CDR3 has 15 amino acids. The CDR3 spells CASGHSRQVNTEAFF. In nucleotides, the CDR3 is TGTGCTAGTGGCCATTCAAGACAGGTTAACACTGAAGCTTTCTTT.

The rearrangement links TRBV6-5 to TRBJ1-4; 7 nucleotides agree with TRBD1. CDR1 MNHEY and CDR2 SVGAGI come from the germline V gene. Trimming cost V 4 bases and J 5 bases; bases outside gene matches: 7. CDR3 length equals 15 residues. The CDR3 region is CASSFPGTENEKLFF. The CDR3 DNA is TGTGCCAGCAGTTTTCCCGGGACAGAGAATGAAAAACTGTTTTTT.

The J gene is TRBJ1-5, the V gene TRBV7-2; 7 nucleotides match TRBD1. This CDR3 contains 14 residues. V lost 5 bases and J lost 5; bases outside the gene matches: 6. Germline lookup yields CDR1 SGHTA and CDR2 FQGNSA. CDR3 sequence reads: CASSRNRGYQPQHF. In DNA form, the CDR3 reads TGTGCCAGCAGCCGCAACAGGGGCTATCAGCCCCAGCATTTT.

The V and J genes are TRBV5-6 and TRBJ1-4; TRBD1 agrees at 7 bases. Germline CDR1 and CDR2: SGHDT and YYEEEE. The V gene end was trimmed by 2 bases and the J gene end by 7 bases; junction bases not matched to a gene: 5. This CDR3 has 14 amino acids. CDR3 region: CASSFRQGGEKLFF. In DNA form, the CDR3 reads TGTGCCAGCAGCTTCCGACAGGGTGGTGAAAAACTGTTTTTT.